This T cell receptor (beta chain) was retrieved from a study of preoperative IRX-2 immunotherapy in early breast cancer. Treatment: preoperative locoregional IRX-2 cytokine immunotherapy. Trimming removed 4 bases at V and 1 base at J, with 11 bases between. This CDR3 spans 14 amino acids. The germline gives CDR1 GTSNPN, CDR2 SVGIG (reference sequence). Data came from immunoSEQ multiplex PCR; TCRdb stores just in-frame clones and leaves some out. Among roughly 62,000 clones listed, approximately 94% were seen once. This receptor was obtained from a human donor with breast cancer. Sampling took place from a patient treated with IRX-2 immunotherapy. The chain carries TRBV30 and TRBJ1-3; D remains unclear. CDR3 amino acids: CAWTVKASGNTIYF. The CDR3 bases are TGTGCCTGGACAGTCAAAGCGTCTGGAAACACCATATATTTT.